Below, 3 T cell receptor beta chains from the same sample are listed, as sequenced in a study of cytomegalovirus exposure and HLA in healthy donors. The PCR made use of 60 Vbeta and 13 Jbeta primers. Here immunoSEQ multiplex PCR was the method, and the copy in TCRdb shows in-frame clones only, minus some. Among about 250,000 clones listed, around 66% were seen once. Sequencing was done on a sample of PBMCs. The receptors shown here come from a female donor in good health and CMV-seronegative.

The chain couples TRBV6-1 to TRBJ1-2; weak D call: TRBD1 (6 bases). Trimming took off 6 bases at V and 4 bases at J, with 12 bases between the two ends. The germline V gene encodes CDR1 MNHNS and CDR2 SASEGT. This CDR3 region has 13 residues. The chain's CDR3 is CASRVTGSYGYTF. The CDR3 coding sequence is TGTGCCAGCAGGGTCACAGGGTCCTATGGCTACACCTTC.

In nucleotides, the CDR3 is TGTGCCAGCAGCCCGTCAGCGGGAGGGCCAGATACGCAGTATTTT. Residues: CASSPSAGGPDTQYF. This sequence joins TRBV11-2 and TRBJ2-3, with 10 bases matching TRBD2. Trimming at V came to 5 bases and at J to 4 bases, leaving 6 bases not matched to a gene. Per the germline V gene, CDR1 is SGHAT and CDR2 is FQNNGV. This CDR3 has 15 residues.

The rearrangement joins TRBV5-5 to TRBJ1-2, with D possibly being TRBD1 (5 bases). The CDR3 runs 12 residues. CDR1 and CDR2 (germline): SGHKS, YYEKEE (reference sequence). V shed 9 bases and J shed 2 bases, with 11 bases lying between them. The CDR3 region is CANPAGNYGYTF. In DNA form, the CDR3 reads TGTGCCAACCCAGCAGGGAACTATGGCTACACCTTC.